A single sample gave rise to the 16 T cell receptor beta chains below, sequenced in a study of neurological immune-mediated disorders. TCRdb used MiXCR to reprocess the 5' RACE reads, holding one entry per CDR3 protein. The sample shows 27,000 or so distinct CDR3 sequences, about 3.5% of them seen only once. Material: PBMCs. The receptors were gathered from a woman aged 25-40 years with multiple sclerosis.

This clonotype was detected ten times or more. The V call is TRBV6-6, the J call TRBJ1-1; 7 bases agree with TRBD1. V trimming: 2 bases; J trimming: 6 bases; junction bases outside the gene matches: 6. The CDR3 consists of 14 residues. Germline V gene data show CDR1 as MNHNY and CDR2 as SVGAGI (reference sequence). This CDR3 reads CASSYRDSVSEAFF. As DNA, the CDR3 is TGTGCCAGCAGTTACCGGGACAGCGTGTCTGAAGCTTTCTTT.

This clonotype has ten or more counts. The J gene is TRBJ2-7, the V gene TRBV5-1, with D unresolved. Germline V gene sequence: CDR1 SGHRS, CDR2 YFSETQ. With 0 bases removed from V and 1 base from J, the gap between germline ends came to 8 bases. The CDR3 is 14 amino acids. The CDR3 region is CASSLGSESYEQYF. The CDR3 DNA sequence: TGCGCCAGCAGCTTGGGCAGCGAATCCTACGAGCAGTACTTC.

As regards this clonotype: One junction end disagrees with the germline gene, perhaps due to a read error. The V gene is TRBV5-1, the J gene TRBJ1-5; D may be TRBD1 (5 bases). The CDR3 runs to 15 residues. Germline assignment: CDR1 SGHRS and CDR2 YFSETQ. CDR3 protein: CASSLEGSGNQPQNF. DNA of the CDR3: TGCGCCAGCAGCTTGGAGGGGTCGGGCAATCAGCCCCAGAATTTT.

This clonotype came up many times. This sequence joins TRBV5-1 and TRBJ1-1; the match to TRBD1 covers 7 bases. V trimming: 0 bases; J trimming: 2 bases; junction bases outside the gene matches: 1. CDR1 and CDR2 from the germline V gene are SGHRS and YFSETQ. CDR3 length equals 14 residues. In DNA, the CDR3 is TGCGCCAGCAGCTTGGACAGGGGTAACACTGAAGCTTTCTTT. As protein: CASSLDRGNTEAFF.

For this clonotype: Given a much more abundant clone one base away, this may be a read error. V and J are TRBV11-2 and TRBJ2-1, with D tentatively TRBD1 (5 bases). The length of the CDR3 is 12 residues. CDR1 is SGHAT and CDR2 is FQNNGV in the germline V gene. V shed 5 bases and J shed 7 bases, with 9 bases lying between them. CDR3 bases: TGTGCCAGCAGCCGAAAGGGGAATGAGCAGTTCTTC. It yields the protein CASSRKGNEQFF.

This clonotype came up many times. The chain recombines TRBV6-6 with TRBJ2-1; 11 nucleotides match TRBD2. Germline CDR1 and CDR2: MNHNY and SVGAGI (reference sequence). The length of the CDR3 is 17 residues. V gave up 2 bases and J gave up 3 bases; unmatched junction bases: 6. CDR3 DNA sequence: TGTGCCAGCAGTTACCTAGGACTAGCGGGTTTCTACAATGAGCAGTTCTTC. This translates into CASSYLGLAGFYNEQFF.

This clonotype occurred a few times. The V and J genes are TRBV6-5 and TRBJ2-1; maybe TRBD2 (5 bases). This CDR3 is 13 amino acids long. Germline CDR1 reads MNHEY; CDR2 reads SVGAGI. Trimming cost V 6 bases and J 13 bases, with 19 bases left between them. CDR3 amino acids: CASSPGTWSYQFF. Here the CDR3 DNA reads TGTGCCAGCAGCCCGGGAACCTGGTCCTATCAGTTCTTC.

This clonotype has ten or more counts. The V call is TRBV12-3 or TRBV12-4, the J call TRBJ2-5; D is perhaps TRBD2 (6 bases). The ends were cut back, 7 bases at V and 7 bases at J, with 13 bases in the middle. This CDR3 spans 12 amino acids. CDR3 nucleotides: TGTGCCAGCACCTGGGGGGAAGGGACCCAGTACTTC. It specifies CASTWGEGTQYF.

This clonotype has ten or more counts. The V call is TRBV7-3, the J call TRBJ2-1; 8 bases map to TRBD1. The germline V gene encodes CDR1 SGHTA and CDR2 FQGTGA. This CDR3 contains 15 residues. V shed 3 bases, J shed 2 bases, and the junction held 3 bases outside the gene matches. As DNA, the CDR3 is TGTGCCAGCAGCTTCGACAGGGGTCCCTACAATGAGCAGTTCTTC. This translates into CASSFDRGPYNEQFF.

This clonotype was detected ten times or more. The rearrangement uses TRBV6-5 and TRBJ2-3; TRBD2 matches at 10 bases. Germline V gene data show CDR1 as MNHEY and CDR2 as SVGAGI. Unmatched junction bases numbered 8, after V lost 10 bases and J lost 1 base. The CDR3 is made up of 15 amino acids. CDR3: CATKTGTSGTDTQYF. CDR3 coding DNA: TGTGCCACCAAAACCGGGACTAGCGGCACAGATACGCAGTATTTT.

This clonotype appeared many times. CDR3 in amino acids: CASSHGWLYEQYF. CDR3 sequence (DNA): TGTGCCAGCAGCCATGGCTGGCTTTACGAGCAGTACTTC. The chain combines TRBV12-3 or TRBV12-4 with TRBJ2-7; D remains ambiguous. V lost 6 bases and J 4 bases, leaving 13 bases between the germline ends. The length of the CDR3 is 13 residues.

This clonotype was detected ten times or more. The chain couples TRBV7-2 to TRBJ2-3; D unresolved. The V gene's germline CDR1 is SGHTA and CDR2 FQGNSA. This CDR3 has 13 amino acids. V was trimmed by 7 bases and J by 0 bases, leaving 8 bases between them. The CDR3 loop is CASKPYSTDTQYF. The CDR3 bases are TGTGCCAGCAAGCCGTACAGCACAGATACGCAGTATTTT.

Ten or more counts support this clonotype. The gene calls are TRBV5-1 and TRBJ1-1; 8 nucleotides line up with TRBD1. V dropped 1 base and J dropped 0; count of bases not matched to a gene: 11. Germline V gene sequence: CDR1 SGHRS, CDR2 YFSETQ. The CDR3 has 18 amino acids. Here the CDR3 DNA reads TGCGCCAGCAGCTTGTACCCTGACAGGGGCGGGATGAACACTGAAGCTTTCTTT. Protein product: CASSLYPDRGGMNTEAFF.

This clonotype was recorded many times. Germline and junction disagree at one end, which may indicate a read error. The J gene is TRBJ1-5, the V gene TRBV2, with 8 bases fitting TRBD1. The germline CDR1 and CDR2 sequences are SNHLY and FYNNEI. This CDR3 region has 14 residues. The CDR3 coding sequence is TGTGCCAGCAGTGCCGGACAGGGCAATCAGCCCCAGAATTTT. This codes for CASSAGQGNQPQNF.

This clonotype was seen many times. This chain joins TRBV27 and TRBJ2-2; maybe TRBD1 (6 bases). The CDR3 spans 15 residues. The V end lost 5 bases, the J end lost 1 base, and 11 bases lay between the germline ends. CDR1 and CDR2 (germline): MNHEY, SMNVEV (reference sequence). The CDR3 nucleotides read TGTGCCAGCAGTCCGGGACATTGGAACACCGGGGAGCTGTTTTTT. Its translation: CASSPGHWNTGELFF.

This clonotype occurred many times. The V and J genes are TRBV20-1 and TRBJ2-3, with 12 bases that match TRBD2. The germline V gene has CDR1 DFQATT and CDR2 SNEGSKA (reference sequence). The CDR3 totals 12 residues. The V and J ends lost 6 bases and 9 bases, in that order; junction bases with no gene match: 4. The CDR3 coding sequence is TGCAGTGCCAGACTAGCGGGAGACACGCAGTATTTT. This encodes CSARLAGDTQYF.